This is a list of T cell receptor beta chains from one sample in a study of T cell repertoires in aging, cancer and after chemotherapy. TCRdb re-called the multiplex PCR reads with MiXCR, one entry per CDR3 protein. The sample shows about 4,300 distinct CDR3 sequences, under 45% of them seen only once. Sequencing was carried out using blood. The origin of the receptors is a human donor with a solid tumor. Each CDR3 is given with its conserved first and last residue. The order of the fields is CDR3 protein, CDR3 DNA, J gene, clone size, D gene, V gene. D genes are given only for firm matches. The size entry is marked missing in some rows and otherwise reads once, few, many or a size class.

CDR3: CASSQGGVPGWRLVGNTIYF
DNA: TGTGCCAGCAGTCAGGGGGGAGTGCCCGGTTGGCGGTTGGTAGGAAACACCATATATTTT
J: TRBJ1-3
size: few
D: TRBD1
V: TRBV6-5

CDR3: CSASKSDLLSGELFF
DNA: TGCAGTGCTAGTAAATCGGATCTGCTGTCCGGGGAGCTGTTTTTT
J: TRBJ2-2
size: NA
D: NA
V: TRBV20-1

CDR3: CASSYVTGGRHQPQHF
DNA: TGTGCCAGCAGTTACGTGACAGGGGGCCGGCATCAGCCCCAGCATTTT
J: TRBJ1-5
size: few
D: TRBD1
V: TRBV6-2/TRBV6-3

CDR3: CASSLVYTGRQNTEAFF
DNA: TGTGCCAGCAGCTTAGTGTATACGGGACGACAGAACACTGAAGCTTTCTTT
J: TRBJ1-1
size: few
D: NA
V: TRBV11-2

CDR3: CASSLVVGDRGWDSNQPQHF
DNA: TGTGCCAGCAGCTTAGTGGTAGGGGACAGGGGGTGGGACAGCAATCAGCCCCAGCATTTT
J: TRBJ1-5
size: NA
D: TRBD1
V: TRBV7-6

CDR3: CASTLDRLEGYTF
DNA: TGTGCCAGTACCCTCGACAGGCTTGAAGGCTACACCTTC
J: TRBJ1-2
size: few
D: NA
V: TRBV19

CDR3: CASSSTGQVSKAFF
DNA: TGCGCCAGCAGCTCCACGGGACAGGTCAGTAAAGCTTTCTTT
J: TRBJ1-1
size: once
D: TRBD1
V: TRBV5-1

CDR3: CASTDRGNYGYTF
DNA: TGTGCCAGTACTGACAGGGGGAACTATGGCTACACCTTC
J: TRBJ1-2
size: NA
D: TRBD1
V: TRBV19

CDR3: CASSLGSYKQFF
DNA: TGTGCCAGCAGCTTAGGTTCTTATAAGCAGTTCTTC
J: TRBJ2-1
size: NA
D: NA
V: TRBV7-2

CDR3: CSGQEARTGELFF
DNA: TGCAGCGGACAGGAGGCCCGCACCGGGGAGCTGTTTTTT
J: TRBJ2-2
size: NA
D: NA
V: TRBV29-1

CDR3: CASSTGTSRGNIQYF
DNA: TGTGCCAGCAGCACCGGGACTAGCAGGGGAAACATTCAGTACTTC
J: TRBJ2-4
size: once
D: TRBD2
V: TRBV7-2

CDR3: CASSLTGDSSPLHF
DNA: TGTGCCAGCAGCTTGACGGGGGACAGCTCACCCCTCCACTTT
J: TRBJ1-6
size: NA
D: TRBD1
V: TRBV5-4

CDR3: CASSLRGQSEKLFF
DNA: TGTGCCAGCAGCTTAAGGGGGCAGAGTGAAAAACTGTTTTTT
J: TRBJ1-4
size: few
D: TRBD1
V: TRBV11-1

CDR3: CASSIRGGQYEQYF
DNA: TGTGCCAGTAGTATCCGGGGGGGACAGTACGAGCAGTACTTC
J: TRBJ2-7
size: NA
D: NA
V: TRBV19

CDR3: CASSIDLNAALITGELFF
DNA: TGTGCCAGTAGTATAGATCTGAACGCCGCCCTAATCACCGGGGAGCTGTTTTTT
J: TRBJ2-2
size: few
D: NA
V: TRBV19

CDR3: CSVEGTGYEQYF
DNA: TGCAGCGTTGAGGGGACAGGCTACGAGCAGTACTTC
J: TRBJ2-7
size: medium-sized
D: TRBD1
V: TRBV29-1

CDR3: CASRPAGQGLYYGYTF
DNA: TGTGCCAGCAGGCCCGCCGGACAGGGGCTCTACTATGGCTACACCTTC
J: TRBJ1-2
size: few
D: TRBD1
V: TRBV6-5

CDR3: CASSPRADGYSGANVLTF
DNA: TGTGCCAGCAGTCCCCGAGCGGACGGATACTCTGGGGCCAACGTCCTGACTTTC
J: TRBJ2-6
size: once
D: NA
V: TRBV27

CDR3: CSAWMRGAIQETQYF
DNA: TGCAGTGCTTGGATGCGGGGGGCGATCCAAGAGACCCAGTACTTC
J: TRBJ2-5
size: NA
D: TRBD2
V: TRBV20-1

CDR3: CASSPRLEGNEQFF
DNA: TGTGCCAGCAGTCCCAGACTAGAGGGCAATGAGCAGTTCTTC
J: TRBJ2-1
size: few
D: NA
V: TRBV6-6

CDR3: CASSLSARATYEQYF
DNA: TGTGCCAGCAGTTTATCGGCTAGGGCTACCTACGAGCAGTACTTC
J: TRBJ2-7
size: NA
D: NA
V: TRBV27

CDR3: CASSPTRGGEQFF
DNA: TGTGCCAGCAGCCCTACTCGGGGCGGTGAGCAGTTCTTC
J: TRBJ2-1
size: few
D: NA
V: TRBV7-2

CDR3: CASSIGPGRFYEQYF
DNA: TGTGCCAGTAGTATAGGCCCGGGACGGTTCTACGAGCAGTACTTC
J: TRBJ2-7
size: few
D: NA
V: TRBV19

CDR3: CASSYLPRGRYSYEQYF
DNA: TGTGCCAGCAGTTACCTCCCCCGTGGTAGATACTCCTACGAGCAGTACTTC
J: TRBJ2-7
size: few
D: NA
V: TRBV6-5

CDR3: CASSFTGPINEQFF
DNA: TGTGCCAGCAGCTTTACAGGGCCTATCAATGAGCAGTTCTTC
J: TRBJ2-1
size: NA
D: NA
V: TRBV5-4

CDR3: CASSIRGVGRQPQHF
DNA: TGTGCCAGCAGTATCCGAGGCGTCGGGCGTCAGCCCCAGCATTTT
J: TRBJ1-5
size: few
D: NA
V: TRBV12-3/TRBV12-4

CDR3: CSASREDEQYF
DNA: TGCAGTGCTAGCAGGGAAGACGAGCAGTACTTC
J: TRBJ2-7
size: few
D: NA
V: TRBV20-1

CDR3: CASSPRDRGWETGELFF
DNA: TGTGCCAGCAGCCCTAGGGACAGGGGGTGGGAAACCGGGGAGCTGTTTTTT
J: TRBJ2-2
size: few
D: TRBD1
V: TRBV7-2